This record looks at one TCR beta chain sequence and its context. This sample stems from a study of blood T cell repertoires in COVID-19. The overall study: Sample material is recorded as cDNA or gDNA derived from T cells, B-cell-depleted T cells, or PBMCs.

CDR1 SGHRS and CDR2 YFSETQ come from the germline V gene. This CDR3 spans 15 amino acids. With V trimmed by 10 bases and J by 0 bases, 6 bases remained unmatched. Original data processing: Quantification of nucleated cells was approximated via reference gene primer amplification. Using immunoSEQ multiplex PCR, the repertoire was profiled, and TCRdb retains in-frame clones only, with some absent. V and J calls and clone size are as listed in that table; D and trimming were resolved from the DNA. The profile shows about 220,000 clones, around 80% of them singletons. Sample: peripheral blood. This chain links TRBV5-1 with TRBJ2-1; 11 nucleotides align to TRBD2. This clonotype was obtained from a woman between 65 and 79 years old with acute or convalescent COVID-19. The CDR3, as DNA: TGCGCCTCCCAAGGACTAGCGGGCTCCTACAATGAGCAGTTCTTC. It encodes CASQGLAGSYNEQFF.